This note documents a single T cell receptor (beta chain) sequence. This sample is part of a study of Ad26.COV2.S vaccination and SARS-CoV-2 variants. Study summary: Sample donor was a member of the COV1001 Ad26.COV2.S trial arm.

The germline V gene has CDR1 SGHRS and CDR2 YFSETQ. Trimming took off 7 bases at V and 7 bases at J, with 21 bases between the two ends. The CDR3 is 14 amino acids. This sample's treatment: 19 received Ad26.COV2.S at low or high dose, single or two shots; 5 received placebo; per-sample allocation not given. Day 63 following the first vaccine or placebo injection was when the samples were taken. Here immunoSEQ multiplex PCR was the method, and the copy in TCRdb shows in-frame clones only, minus some. The data hold about 280,000 clones, with 87% observed a single time. The chain uses TRBV5-1 and TRBJ2-7, with D perhaps being TRBD1 or TRBD2 (5 bases each). This sequence originates from a person between 18 and 59 years old who received the Ad26.COV2.S COVID-19 vaccine or a placebo. Specimen: peripheral blood, collected in a trial of Ad26.COV2.S vaccine versus placebo. The CDR3 DNA sequence: TGCGCCAGCGGAATGGGGGACCGGCCTTGGGAGCAGTACTTC. It specifies CASGMGDRPWEQYF.